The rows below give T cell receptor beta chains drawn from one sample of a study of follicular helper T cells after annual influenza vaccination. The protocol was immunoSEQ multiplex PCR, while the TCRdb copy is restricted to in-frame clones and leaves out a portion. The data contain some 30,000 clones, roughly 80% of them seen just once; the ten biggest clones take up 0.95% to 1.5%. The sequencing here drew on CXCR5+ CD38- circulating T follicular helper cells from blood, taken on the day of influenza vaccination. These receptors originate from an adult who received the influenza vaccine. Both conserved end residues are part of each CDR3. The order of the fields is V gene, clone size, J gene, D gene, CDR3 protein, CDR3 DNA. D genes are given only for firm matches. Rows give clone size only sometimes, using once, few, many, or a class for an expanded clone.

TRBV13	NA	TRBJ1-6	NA	CASSLGNGGSPLHF	TGTGCCAGCAGCTTAGGCAATGGCGGTTCACCCCTCCACTTT
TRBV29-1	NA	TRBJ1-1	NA	CSASESGWTEAFF	TGCAGCGCCTCTGAGTCGGGGTGGACTGAAGCTTTCTTT
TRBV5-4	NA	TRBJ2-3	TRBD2	CASSFSGSGADTQYF	TGTGCCAGCAGCTTTAGCGGGAGCGGGGCAGATACGCAGTATTTT
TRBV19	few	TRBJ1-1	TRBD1	CASSIAGGNTEAFF	TGTGCCAGTAGTATAGCAGGGGGGAACACTGAAGCTTTCTTT
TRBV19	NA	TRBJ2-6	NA	CASNPGSSGANVLTF	TGTGCCAGTAACCCGGGGAGCTCTGGGGCCAACGTCCTGACTTTC
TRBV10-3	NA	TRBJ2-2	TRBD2	CAIRGSGGAPDTGELFF	TGTGCCATCAGGGGTAGCGGGGGGGCCCCCGACACCGGGGAGCTGTTTTTT
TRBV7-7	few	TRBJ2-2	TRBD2	CASSASGTSTGELFF	TGTGCTAGCAGCGCCTCCGGGACTAGCACCGGGGAGCTGTTTTTT
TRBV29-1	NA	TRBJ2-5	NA	CSARVVPTETQYF	TGCAGCGCCCGGGTGGTACCGACGGAGACCCAGTACTTC
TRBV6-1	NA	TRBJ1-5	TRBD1	CASSEGGTGNQPQHF	TGTGCCAGCAGTGAAGGTGGGACAGGGAATCAGCCCCAGCATTTT
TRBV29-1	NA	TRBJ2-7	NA	CSVEGRGPGAHEQYF	TGCAGCGTTGAAGGGCGGGGGCCGGGAGCCCACGAGCAGTACTTC
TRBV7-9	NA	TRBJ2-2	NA	CASSLTLDEGELFF	TGTGCCAGCAGCTTAACCCTAGATGAGGGGGAGCTGTTTTTT
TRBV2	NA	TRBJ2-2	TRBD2	CASSLAGYTGELFF	TGTGCCAGCAGTTTAGCGGGCTACACCGGGGAGCTGTTTTTT
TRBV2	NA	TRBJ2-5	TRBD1	CASRDRGYQETQYF	TGTGCCAGCAGGGACAGGGGGTACCAAGAGACCCAGTACTTC
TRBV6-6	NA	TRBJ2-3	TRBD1	CAIQQGAVDTQYF	TGTGCCATCCAACAGGGGGCGGTAGATACGCAGTATTTT
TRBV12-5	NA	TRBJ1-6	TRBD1	CASGLGQGESSPLHF	TGTGCTAGTGGTTTGGGTCAGGGGGAAAGCTCACCCCTCCACTTT
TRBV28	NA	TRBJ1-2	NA	CASRTTTLGGYTF	TGTGCCAGTAGGACAACAACCCTTGGTGGCTACACCTTC
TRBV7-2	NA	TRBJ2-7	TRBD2	CASSLVASGEAYEQYF	TGTGCCAGCAGCTTAGTGGCTAGCGGGGAGGCGTACGAGCAGTACTTC
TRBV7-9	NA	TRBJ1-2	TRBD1	CASSLDGDREPYGYTF	TGTGCCAGCAGCTTAGACGGGGACAGGGAACCCTATGGCTACACCTTC
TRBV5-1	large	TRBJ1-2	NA	CASSLERGTAYGYTF	TGCGCCAGCAGCTTGGAGCGCGGGACCGCCTATGGCTACACCTTC
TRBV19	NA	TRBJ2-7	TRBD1	CASSSSLQGSIEQYF	TGTGCCAGTAGTTCCTCCTTACAGGGGAGTATCGAGCAGTACTTC
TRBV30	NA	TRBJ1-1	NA	CAWSVLSGTEAFF	TGTGCCTGGAGTGTACTTTCTGGCACTGAAGCTTTCTTT
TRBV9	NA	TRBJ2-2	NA	CASSVRSLSLPNTGELFF	TGTGCCAGCAGCGTACGGTCACTATCTCTGCCGAACACCGGGGAGCTGTTTTTT
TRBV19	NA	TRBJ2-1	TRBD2	CASEAGLAGDISYNEQFF	TGTGCCAGTGAAGCCGGGCTAGCGGGAGATATCTCCTACAATGAGCAGTTCTTC
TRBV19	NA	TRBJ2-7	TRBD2	CASSITASGPQDEQYF	TGTGCCAGTAGTATAACGGCTAGCGGGCCCCAGGACGAGCAGTACTTC
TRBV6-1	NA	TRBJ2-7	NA	CASSEMGGYSYEQYF	TGTGCCAGCAGTGAAATGGGCGGGTACTCCTACGAGCAGTACTTC